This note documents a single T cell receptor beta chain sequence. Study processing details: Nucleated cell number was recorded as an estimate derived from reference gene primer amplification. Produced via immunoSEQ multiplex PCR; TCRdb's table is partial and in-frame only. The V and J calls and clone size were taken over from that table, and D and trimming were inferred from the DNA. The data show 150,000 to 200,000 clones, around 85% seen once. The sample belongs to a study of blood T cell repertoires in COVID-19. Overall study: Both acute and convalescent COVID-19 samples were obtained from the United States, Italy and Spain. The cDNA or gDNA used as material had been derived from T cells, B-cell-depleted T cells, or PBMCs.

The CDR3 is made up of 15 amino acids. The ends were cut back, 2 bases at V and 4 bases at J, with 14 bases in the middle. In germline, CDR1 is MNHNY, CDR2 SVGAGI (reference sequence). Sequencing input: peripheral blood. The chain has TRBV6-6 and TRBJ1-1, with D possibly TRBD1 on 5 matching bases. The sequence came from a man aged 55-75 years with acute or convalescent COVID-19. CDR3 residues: CASSYDQGLVTEAFF. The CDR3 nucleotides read TGTGCCAGCAGTTACGACCAGGGCCTGGTCACTGAAGCTTTCTTT.